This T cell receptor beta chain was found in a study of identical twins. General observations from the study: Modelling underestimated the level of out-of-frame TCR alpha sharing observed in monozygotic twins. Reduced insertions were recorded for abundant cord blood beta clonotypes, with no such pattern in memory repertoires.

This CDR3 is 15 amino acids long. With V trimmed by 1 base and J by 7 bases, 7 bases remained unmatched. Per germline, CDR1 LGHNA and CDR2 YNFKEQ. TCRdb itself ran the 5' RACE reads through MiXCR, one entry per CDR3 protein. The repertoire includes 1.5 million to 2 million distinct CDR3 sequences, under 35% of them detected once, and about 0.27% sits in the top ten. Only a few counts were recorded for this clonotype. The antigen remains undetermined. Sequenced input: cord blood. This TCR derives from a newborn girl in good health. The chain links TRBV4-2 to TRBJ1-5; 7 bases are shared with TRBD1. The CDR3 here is CASSQVPGGKQPQHF. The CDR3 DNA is TGTGCCAGCAGCCAAGTTCCAGGGGGAAAGCAGCCCCAGCATTTT.